This T cell receptor beta chain was captured by sequencing in a study of T cell responses to AZD1222 COVID-19 vaccine. About the research overall: Pooling of second doses given at about 4 or about 12 weeks was done. Study outcomes and limitations: A rise in Spike-specific TCR breadth and depth followed two AZD1222 doses. Among the donors, most were white British and more were female, and clonal diversity was possibly underestimated.

About this clone: Its cognate antigen is unknown.

Sequencing was performed with immunoSEQ multiplex PCR; in TCRdb, only in-frame clones are kept and a portion is missing. The repertoire includes some 180,000 clones, 92% of them detected once, and 1% to 1.5% sits in the top ten. This CDR3 has 15 residues. V was pared by 7 bases and J by 5 bases, with 7 bases of the junction left unmatched. The germline CDR1 and CDR2 sequences are LNHDA and SQIVND (reference sequence). The starting material was peripheral blood, obtained on day 0 of AZD1222 vaccination. The V gene is TRBV19, the J gene TRBJ1-4; 10 bases line up with TRBD1. The clonotype comes from an adult in good health. CDR3 amino acids: CASTLAGQGNEKLFF. The CDR3 DNA reads TGTGCCAGTACCCTGGCGGGACAGGGGAATGAAAAACTGTTTTTT.